A single sample gave rise to the 7 T cell receptor beta chains below, sequenced in a study of OX40 agonist ivuxolimab in advanced cancers. Assay used: immunoSEQ multiplex PCR; TCRdb lists only in-frame clones, some missing. The sample lists nearly 70,000 clones, more than 70% occurring once. Sequencing was performed on CD4+ or CD8+ T cells sorted from blood, taken in a trial of the OX40 agonist ivuxolimab. The receptors shown here come from an adult with an advanced solid tumor such as melanoma, head and neck, liver or kidney cancer.

The chain employs TRBV7-2 and TRBJ1-6; D is ambiguous. Germline loops: CDR1 SGHTA, CDR2 FQGNSA. The CDR3 consists of 15 residues. V was trimmed by 5 bases and J by 1 base, leaving 9 bases between them. The DNA of the CDR3 is TGTGCCAGCAGCCCACAAGGGTCCTATAATTCACCCCTCCACTTT. Amino acid sequence: CASSPQGSYNSPLHF.

This clone was observed a few times. The chain is built from TRBV28 and TRBJ1-2; D gene ambiguous. V was trimmed by 3 bases and J by 8 bases, leaving 10 bases between them. The CDR3 length is 12 residues. Germline lookup yields CDR1 MDHEN and CDR2 SYDVKM. Here the CDR3 reads CASSLSTGGYTF. In DNA form, the CDR3 reads TGTGCCAGCAGTTTGTCAACCGGGGGCTACACCTTC.

The chain links TRBV19 to TRBJ1-5; the match to TRBD1 covers 7 bases. Germline assignment: CDR1 LNHDA and CDR2 SQIVND (reference sequence). CDR3 length: 16 residues. V trimming: 6 bases; J trimming: 6 bases; junction bases outside the gene matches: 14. The CDR3 coding sequence is TGTGCCAGTAGCCGTAGGAGGGCAGGGGGTGGTCAGCCCCAGCATTTT. Encoded protein: CASSRRRAGGGQPQHF.

This chain connects TRBV6-5 to TRBJ2-7; D possibly matches TRBD1 or TRBD2 (5 bases each). V was pared by 4 bases and J by 2 bases, with 12 bases between. Germline CDR1 MNHEY, CDR2 SVGAGI. The CDR3 is made up of 14 amino acids. CDR3 DNA sequence: TGTGCCAGCAGTTGGGACGGCGCAGCCTACGAGCAGTACTTC. Translating it yields CASSWDGAAYEQYF.

The chain couples TRBV6-4 to TRBJ2-3; D remains unclear. Between the trimmed V and J ends, which lost 5 bases and 2 bases, there was a span of 8 bases. Germline lookup yields CDR1 MRHNA and CDR2 SNTAGT. CDR3 length: 13 residues. The CDR3 is CASSFVPTDTQYF. CDR3 nucleotides: TGTGCCAGCAGTTTCGTCCCCACAGATACGCAGTATTTT.

This clone was observed a few times. The chain is built from TRBV29-1 and TRBJ1-2, with D unresolved. Germline CDR1 reads SQVTM; CDR2 reads ANQGSEA. Deletions cut 4 bases from V and 7 bases from J, with 1 base between. The length of the CDR3 is 8 residues. The CDR3 nucleotides read TGCAGCGTTGCTGGCTACACCTTC. Encoded protein: CSVAGYTF.

J is TRBJ1-2 and V is TRBV29-1; possible D gene TRBD1, 6 bases. CDR3 length: 13 amino acids. CDR1 and CDR2 from the germline V gene are SQVTM and ANQGSEA. The V and J ends lost 4 bases and 4 bases respectively, with 13 bases between them. This chain's CDR3 is CSVAKTGTYGYTF. CDR3 DNA: TGCAGCGTTGCGAAAACAGGGACCTATGGCTACACCTTC.